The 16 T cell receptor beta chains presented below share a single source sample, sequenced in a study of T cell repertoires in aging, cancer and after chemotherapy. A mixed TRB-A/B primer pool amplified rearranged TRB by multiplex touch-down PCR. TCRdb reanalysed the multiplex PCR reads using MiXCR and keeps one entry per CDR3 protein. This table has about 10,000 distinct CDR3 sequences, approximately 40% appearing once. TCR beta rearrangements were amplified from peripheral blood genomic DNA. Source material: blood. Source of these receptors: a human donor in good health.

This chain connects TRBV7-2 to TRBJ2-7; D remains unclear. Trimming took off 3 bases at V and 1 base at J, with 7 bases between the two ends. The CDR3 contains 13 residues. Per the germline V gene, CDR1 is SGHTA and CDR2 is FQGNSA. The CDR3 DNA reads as TGTGCCAGCAGCTTCCCGGTTTCCTACGAGCAGTACTTC. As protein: CASSFPVSYEQYF.

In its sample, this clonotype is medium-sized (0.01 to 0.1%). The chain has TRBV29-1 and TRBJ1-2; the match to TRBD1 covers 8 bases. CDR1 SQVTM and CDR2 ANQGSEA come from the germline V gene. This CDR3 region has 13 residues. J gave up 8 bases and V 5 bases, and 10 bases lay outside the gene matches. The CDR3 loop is CSVYKDRVKGYTF. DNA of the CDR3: TGCAGCGTTTATAAGGACAGGGTAAAAGGCTACACCTTC.

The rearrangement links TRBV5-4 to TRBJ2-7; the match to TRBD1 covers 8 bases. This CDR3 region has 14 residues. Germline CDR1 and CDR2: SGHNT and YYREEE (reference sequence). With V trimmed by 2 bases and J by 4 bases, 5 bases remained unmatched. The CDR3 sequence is CASSFHTGGYEQYF. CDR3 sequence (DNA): TGTGCCAGCAGCTTTCACACAGGGGGTTACGAGCAGTACTTC.

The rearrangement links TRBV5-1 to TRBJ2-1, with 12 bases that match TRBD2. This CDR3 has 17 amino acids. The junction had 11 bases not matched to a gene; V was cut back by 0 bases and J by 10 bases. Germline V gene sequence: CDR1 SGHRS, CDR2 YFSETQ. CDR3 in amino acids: CASSLEASGRALDEQFF. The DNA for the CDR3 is TGCGCCAGCAGCTTGGAGGCTAGCGGGAGGGCCCTCGACGAGCAGTTCTTC. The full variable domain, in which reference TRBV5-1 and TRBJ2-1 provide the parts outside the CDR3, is KAGVTQTPRYLIKTRGQQVTLSCSPISGHRSVSWYQQTPGQGLQFLFEYFSETQRNKGNFPGRFSGRQFSNSRSEMNVSTLELGDSALYLCASSLEASGRALDEQFFGPGTRLTVL.

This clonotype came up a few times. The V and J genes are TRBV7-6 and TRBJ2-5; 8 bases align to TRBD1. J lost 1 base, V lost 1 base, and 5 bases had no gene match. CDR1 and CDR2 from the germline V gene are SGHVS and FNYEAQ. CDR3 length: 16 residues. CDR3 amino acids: CASSLEGRGPQETQYF. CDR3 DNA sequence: TGTGCCAGCAGCTTAGAAGGCAGGGGGCCCCAAGAGACCCAGTACTTC.

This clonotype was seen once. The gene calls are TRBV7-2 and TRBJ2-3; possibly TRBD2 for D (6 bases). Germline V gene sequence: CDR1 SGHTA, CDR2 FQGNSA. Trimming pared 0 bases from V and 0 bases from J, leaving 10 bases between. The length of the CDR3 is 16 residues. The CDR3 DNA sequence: TGTGCCAGCAGCTTAGCACCCGGGACTAGCACAGATACGCAGTATTTT. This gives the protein CASSLAPGTSTDTQYF.

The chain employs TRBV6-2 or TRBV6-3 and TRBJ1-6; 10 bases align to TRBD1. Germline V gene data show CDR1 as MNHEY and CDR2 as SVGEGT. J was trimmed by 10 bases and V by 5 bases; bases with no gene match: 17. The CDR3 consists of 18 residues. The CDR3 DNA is TGTGCCAGCAGTGAAGAAGTGGGGGGACAGGGGAAAGGATCACCCCTCCACTTT. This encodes CASSEEVGGQGKGSPLHF.

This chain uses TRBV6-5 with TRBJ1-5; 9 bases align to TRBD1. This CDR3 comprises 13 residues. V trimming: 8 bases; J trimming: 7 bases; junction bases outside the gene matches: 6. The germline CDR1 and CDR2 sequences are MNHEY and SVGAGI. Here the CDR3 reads CASPGQGSQPQHF. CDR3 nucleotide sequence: TGTGCCAGCCCGGGACAGGGAAGCCAGCCCCAGCATTTT.

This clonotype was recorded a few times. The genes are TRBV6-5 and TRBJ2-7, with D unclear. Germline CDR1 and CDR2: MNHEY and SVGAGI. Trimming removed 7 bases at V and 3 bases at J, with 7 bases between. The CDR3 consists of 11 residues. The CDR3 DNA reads TGTGCCAGCACCGACGACTACGAGCAGTACTTC. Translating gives CASTDDYEQYF.

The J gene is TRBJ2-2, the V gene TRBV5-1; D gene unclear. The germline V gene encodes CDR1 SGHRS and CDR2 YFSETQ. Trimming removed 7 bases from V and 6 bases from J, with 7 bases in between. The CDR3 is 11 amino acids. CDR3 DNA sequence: TGCGCCAGCGGTTCCTCCGGGGAGCTGTTTTTT. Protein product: CASGSSGELFF.

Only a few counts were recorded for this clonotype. CDR3 amino acids: CATSREQGSSYEQYF. The CDR3 DNA reads as TGTGCCACCAGCAGAGAACAGGGGAGCTCCTACGAGCAGTACTTC. The chain combines TRBV15 with TRBJ2-7; 7 bases match TRBD1. The CDR3 loop spans 15 amino acids. V lost 0 bases, J lost 0 bases, and 2 bases stayed unmatched. Germline V gene lookup returns CDR1 LNHNV and CDR2 YYDKDF (reference sequence).

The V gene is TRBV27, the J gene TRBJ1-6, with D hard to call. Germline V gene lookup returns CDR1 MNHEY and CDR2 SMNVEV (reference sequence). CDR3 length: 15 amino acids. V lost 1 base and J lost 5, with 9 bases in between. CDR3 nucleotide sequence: TGTGCCAGCAGTTTATTCGGGGATGATAATTCACCCCTCCACTTT. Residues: CASSLFGDDNSPLHF.

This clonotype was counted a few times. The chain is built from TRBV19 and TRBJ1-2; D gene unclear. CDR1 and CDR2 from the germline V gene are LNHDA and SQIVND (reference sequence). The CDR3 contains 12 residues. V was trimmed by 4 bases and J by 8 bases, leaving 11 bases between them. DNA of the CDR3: TGTGCCAGTAGTACCCCCACGAGGGGCTACACCTTC. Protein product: CASSTPTRGYTF.

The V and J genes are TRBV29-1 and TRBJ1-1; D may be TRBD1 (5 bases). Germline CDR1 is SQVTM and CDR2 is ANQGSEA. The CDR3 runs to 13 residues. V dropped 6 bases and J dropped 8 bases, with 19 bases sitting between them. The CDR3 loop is CSVGETAGLEAFF. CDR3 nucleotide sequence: TGCAGCGTGGGTGAGACGGCAGGGCTGGAAGCTTTCTTT.

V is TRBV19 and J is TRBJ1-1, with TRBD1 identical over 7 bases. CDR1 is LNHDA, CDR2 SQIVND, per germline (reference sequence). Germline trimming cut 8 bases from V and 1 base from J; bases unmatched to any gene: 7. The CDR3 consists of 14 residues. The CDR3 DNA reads TGTGCCAGTGTTGACAGGGTGACGAACACTGAAGCTTTCTTT. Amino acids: CASVDRVTNTEAFF.

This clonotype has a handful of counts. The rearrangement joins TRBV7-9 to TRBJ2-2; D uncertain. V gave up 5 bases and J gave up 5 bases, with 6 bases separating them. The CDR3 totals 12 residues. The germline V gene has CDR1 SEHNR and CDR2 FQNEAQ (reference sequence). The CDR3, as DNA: TGTGCCAGCAGCCTCTCTACCGGGGAGCTGTTTTTT. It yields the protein CASSLSTGELFF.